A single sample gave rise to the 20 T cell receptor beta chains below, sequenced in a study of blood T cell repertoires in COVID-19. TCRdb keeps only in-frame clones here, not all; method: immunoSEQ multiplex PCR. The table has about 300,000 clones, 70% to 85% seen once; the top ten hold roughly 1.5%. Input material: peripheral blood. The origin of the receptors is a human donor with COVID-19, enrolled during active disease. The donor label of this sample is uncertain.

This chain connects TRBV7-3 to TRBJ2-5, with 14 bases that match TRBD2. J lost 5 bases, V lost 5 bases, and 10 bases had no gene match. The CDR3 length is 17 residues. Germline lookup yields CDR1 SGHTA and CDR2 FQGTGA. This CDR3 reads CASSPGLAGGRGETQYF. DNA of the CDR3: TGTGCCAGCAGCCCTGGACTAGCGGGAGGACGAGGGGAGACCCAGTACTTC.

This chain links TRBV7-3 with TRBJ2-5; D not resolved. Germline V gene lookup returns CDR1 SGHTA and CDR2 FQGTGA. There are 15 residues in the CDR3. The germline V and J ends were trimmed by 2 bases and 1 base, with 11 bases remaining between them. DNA for the CDR3: TGTGCCAGCAGCTTAGGTTCACAGCCCCAAGAGACCCAGTACTTC. This codes for CASSLGSQPQETQYF.

The chain uses TRBV9 and TRBJ1-2; D not resolved. V was pared by 7 bases and J by 0 bases, with 16 bases between. The CDR3 runs to 15 residues. From germline, CDR1 is SGDLS and CDR2 YYNGEE. CDR3 region: CASEGGDRANYGYTF. CDR3 nucleotide sequence: TGTGCCAGCGAGGGTGGGGATCGGGCTAACTATGGCTACACCTTC.

The rearrangement joins TRBV9 to TRBJ2-1; the match to TRBD2 covers 9 bases. The trim removed 7 bases at V and 3 bases at J, leaving 11 bases unmatched. Per the germline V gene, CDR1 is SGDLS and CDR2 is YYNGEE. This CDR3 has 16 residues. As DNA, the CDR3 is TGTGCCAGCTCCACCCGGGGTAGCGGGGGCTACAATGAGCAGTTCTTC. Translation gives CASSTRGSGGYNEQFF.

For this clone: Other nucleotide sequences in the sample specify the same CDR3. The V gene is TRBV9, the J gene TRBJ2-2; tentatively, D is TRBD1 (5 bases). V lost 4 bases to trimming and J lost 1 base, with 8 bases between them. Germline CDR1 SGDLS, CDR2 YYNGEE. The CDR3 is 14 amino acids. The CDR3 protein is CASSPGQNTGELFF. CDR3 coding DNA: TGTGCCAGCAGCCCAGGACAGAACACCGGGGAGCTGTTTTTT. Complete variable domain (other parts from reference TRBV9 and TRBJ2-2): DSGVTQTPKHLITATGQRVTLRCSPRSGDLSVYWYQQSLDQGLQFLIQYYNGEERAKGNILERFSAQQFPDLHSELNLSSLELGDSALYFCASSPGQNTGELFFGEGSRLTVL.

The chain combines TRBV30 with TRBJ1-1; the D gene is possibly TRBD1 (6 bases). CDR3 length: 12 amino acids. Per the germline V gene, CDR1 is GTSNPN and CDR2 is SVGIG (reference sequence). V was pared by 3 bases and J by 9 bases, with 14 bases between. CDR3 DNA: TGTGCCTGGAGGGGGGGGGCCGCCCAAGCTTTCTTT. This gives the protein CAWRGGAAQAFF. Full variable domain (outside the CDR3, taken from reference TRBV30 and TRBJ1-1): SQTIHQWPATLVQPVGSPLSLECTVEGTSNPNLYWYRQAAGRGLQLLFYSVGIGQISSEVPQNLSASRPQDRQFILSSKKLLLSDSGFYLCAWRGGAAQAFFGQGTRLTVV.

V usage is TRBV5-1 and J usage is TRBJ1-1; possibly TRBD1 for D (6 bases). Germline loops: CDR1 SGHRS, CDR2 YFSETQ. The germline V and J ends were trimmed by 4 bases and 5 bases, with 21 bases remaining between them. The CDR3 length is 16 residues. The CDR3 nucleotides are TGCGCCAGCAGCCCCCGGCGGCAGGGGTTTTTGACTGAAGCTTTCTTT. This encodes CASSPRRQGFLTEAFF.

The rearrangement joins TRBV7-6 to TRBJ2-5, with D tentatively TRBD2 (5 bases). Germline CDR1 and CDR2: SGHVS and FNYEAQ. V gave up 3 bases and J gave up 2 bases, with 16 bases separating them. This CDR3 region has 16 residues. For the CDR3, the DNA is TGTGCCAGCAGCTTGGGCAGCGGCACTATTCAAGAGACCCAGTACTTC. It translates to CASSLGSGTIQETQYF.

The chain recombines TRBV27 with TRBJ2-4; 7 bases fit TRBD2. The germline CDR1 and CDR2 sequences are MNHEY and SMNVEV (reference sequence). CDR3 length: 17 residues. Germline trimming cut 2 bases from V and 2 bases from J; bases unmatched to any gene: 9. CDR3 in amino acids: CASSLGSGGATKNIQYF. DNA of the CDR3: TGTGCCAGCAGTTTAGGTTCGGGAGGTGCTACCAAAAACATTCAGTACTTC.

The table lists this clone with a few counts. The genes are TRBV5-5 and TRBJ2-7, with 8 bases fitting TRBD1. In germline, CDR1 is SGHKS, CDR2 YYEKEE (reference sequence). The CDR3 loop spans 15 amino acids. J gave up 3 bases and V 4 bases, and 9 bases lay outside the gene matches. This CDR3 reads CASSQIWDRNYEQYF. CDR3 nucleotides: TGTGCCAGCAGCCAAATTTGGGACAGGAACTACGAGCAGTACTTC.

The V gene is TRBV19, the J gene TRBJ1-3; the D gene is possibly TRBD1 (5 bases). The CDR3 contains 15 residues. Trimming cost V 7 bases and J 4 bases, with 17 bases left between them. Germline values: CDR1 LNHDA, CDR2 SQIVND (reference sequence). This chain's CDR3 is CASIPRQNGGNTIYF. CDR3 sequence (DNA): TGTGCCAGTATTCCCCGACAGAATGGGGGAAACACCATATATTTT.

About this clone: Other DNA sequences of this sample code for an identical CDR3. The rearrangement links TRBV3-1 (or the pseudogene TRBV3-2) to TRBJ2-7; 9 bases agree with TRBD1. This CDR3 has 13 amino acids. J gave up 7 bases and V 3 bases, and 4 bases lay outside the gene matches. CDR1 is LGHDT and CDR2 is YNNKEL in the germline V gene (reference sequence). The CDR3: CASSQGTGREQYF. The CDR3 nucleotides read TGTGCCAGCAGCCAGGGGACAGGGAGAGAGCAGTACTTC.

A few counts support this clone. V is TRBV2 and J is TRBJ2-7; 8 bases are shared with TRBD2. V dropped 8 bases and J dropped 5; count of bases not matched to a gene: 11. Germline V gives CDR1 SNHLY, CDR2 FYNNEI. The CDR3 is 14 residues long. The DNA for the CDR3 is TGTGCCAGCGCTAACCGGGGGGGCGGGGACGAGCAGTACTTC. This translates into CASANRGGGDEQYF.

This clone has just a few counts. The J gene is TRBJ2-5, the V gene TRBV2; unclear D gene. The CDR3 extends over 12 amino acids. The germline CDR1 and CDR2 sequences are SNHLY and FYNNEI. Trimming took 2 bases from V and 5 from J, leaving 6 bases between them. The CDR3 DNA sequence: TGTGCCAGCAGTGAATGGAGTGAGACCCAGTACTTC. This codes for CASSEWSETQYF.

J is TRBJ1-5 and V is TRBV6-5; D gene ambiguous. Per germline, CDR1 MNHEY and CDR2 SVGAGI. Trimming removed 10 bases from V and 2 bases from J, with 12 bases in between. The CDR3 has 13 residues. This CDR3 reads CATQVTGNQPQHF. Written as DNA, the CDR3 is TGTGCCACCCAGGTCACGGGCAATCAGCCCCAGCATTTT.

This sequence joins TRBV5-4 and TRBJ1-2, with D perhaps TRBD1 (5 bases). With 1 base removed from V and 2 bases from J, the gap between germline ends came to 12 bases. CDR1 is SGHNT and CDR2 is YYREEE in the germline V gene (reference sequence). CDR3 length: 15 amino acids. The CDR3 nucleotides read TGTGCCAGCAGCTTGAGGGGTGTGGGGAACTATGGCTACACCTTC. Amino acids: CASSLRGVGNYGYTF.

V is TRBV7-2 and J is TRBJ1-2; maybe TRBD1 (6 bases). The length of the CDR3 is 14 residues. Trimming removed 5 bases from V and 2 bases from J, with 12 bases in between. Germline V gene data show CDR1 as SGHTA and CDR2 as FQGNSA. The CDR3 bases are TGTGCCAGCAGCACCCAGAGGGGGAACTATGGCTACACCTTC. Its protein product is CASSTQRGNYGYTF.

The chain uses TRBV3-1 (or the pseudogene TRBV3-2) and TRBJ2-7, with D possibly being TRBD1 (5 bases). Trimming removed 0 bases from V and 4 bases from J, with 10 bases in between. Germline V gene lookup returns CDR1 LGHDT and CDR2 YNNKEL (reference sequence). The CDR3 is 14 residues long. The CDR3 DNA reads TGTGCCAGCAGCCAAGACAGGGTAGGGTACGAGCAGTACTTC. Protein sequence: CASSQDRVGYEQYF.

The V gene is TRBV6-5, the J gene TRBJ2-7; 7 nucleotides align to TRBD1. The CDR3 covers 14 residues. Germline assignment: CDR1 MNHEY and CDR2 SVGAGI. The V and J ends lost 4 bases and 2 bases, in that order; junction bases with no gene match: 5. The CDR3 here is CASSSTGSTYEQYF. As DNA, the CDR3 is TGTGCCAGCAGTTCGACAGGGAGTACCTACGAGCAGTACTTC.

This chain connects TRBV7-9 to TRBJ2-3; unclear D gene. CDR1 SEHNR and CDR2 FQNEAQ come from the germline V gene (reference sequence). There are 14 residues in the CDR3. The V and J ends lost 5 bases and 3 bases respectively, with 12 bases between them. CDR3 region: CASSELPLTDTQYF. In DNA form, the CDR3 reads TGTGCCAGCAGCGAGCTACCGTTGACAGATACGCAGTATTTT.